This is a list of T cell receptor beta chains from one sample in a study of blood T cell repertoires in COVID-19. Sequenced by immunoSEQ multiplex PCR; TCRdb stores in-frame clones only, minus some. Seen here are over 350,000 clones, just under 90% observed once, and the top ten hold about 9.4%. The sample comprised PBMCs or T cells enriched from blood (not recorded which). These receptors were taken from a woman aged 45-65 years who had recovered from COVID-19. The CDR3 runs from the conserved cysteine through the conserved F or W. D genes are given only for firm matches. A clone size is listed for some rows: how often the clone was seen (once, few, many), or a class if it is expanded.

length: 18; V: TRBV3-1/TRBV3-2; D: TRBD2; size: -; J: TRBJ2-1; DNA: TGTGCCAGCAGCCAAGCCCTCCTTCTAGCGGGGGGGTACAATGAGCAGTTCTTC; CDR3: CASSQALLLAGGYNEQFF
length: 15; V: TRBV7-2; D: TRBD2; size: -; J: TRBJ2-3; DNA: TGTGCCAGCAGCCGGGAGGGCGGGGGGTCAGATACGCAGTATTTT; CDR3: CASSREGGGSDTQYF
length: 13; V: TRBV12-3/TRBV12-4; D: -; size: -; J: TRBJ1-1; DNA: TGTGCCAGCAGTTTTGCGGTGAACACTGAAGCTTTCTTT; CDR3: CASSFAVNTEAFF
length: 15; V: TRBV19; D: -; size: -; J: TRBJ1-2; DNA: TGTGCCAGTAAAGTTGGTGGGGGGGACAACTATGGCTACACCTTC; CDR3: CASKVGGGDNYGYTF
length: 18; V: TRBV5-1; D: TRBD2; size: once; J: TRBJ2-2; DNA: TGCGCCAGCAGCTCCCAGCCTCTAGCGGGGGGGCATCCCGGGGAGCTGTTTTTT; CDR3: CASSSQPLAGGHPGELFF
length: 15; V: TRBV9; D: TRBD2; size: -; J: TRBJ2-1; DNA: TGTGCCAGCAGCGGCGGGACTATTCCCTACAATGAGCAGTTCTTC; CDR3: CASSGGTIPYNEQFF
length: 14; V: TRBV19; D: -; size: -; J: TRBJ1-1; DNA: TGTGCCAGTAGTATAGCAGGCCTTAACACTGAAGCTTTCTTT; CDR3: CASSIAGLNTEAFF
length: 14; V: TRBV21-1; D: -; size: -; J: TRBJ1-2; DNA: TGTGCCAGCATCGGCGGGACTCGCCCCTATGGCTACACCTTC; CDR3: CASIGGTRPYGYTF
length: 13; V: TRBV18; D: -; size: -; J: TRBJ1-1; DNA: TGTGCCAGTACCGGGGGTTTGAACACTGAAGCTTTCTTT; CDR3: CASTGGLNTEAFF
length: 14; V: TRBV5-1; D: -; size: -; J: TRBJ1-4; DNA: TGCGCCAGCAGCTTGGGACAGCTTAATGAAAAACTGTTTTTT; CDR3: CASSLGQLNEKLFF
length: 12; V: TRBV5-8; D: -; size: few; J: TRBJ1-2; DNA: TGTGCCAGCAGCTTCAGGGCTCAAGGCTACACCTTC; CDR3: CASSFRAQGYTF
length: 14; V: TRBV19; D: -; size: -; J: TRBJ2-2; DNA: TGTGCCAGTAGTATAGATCGGGTGGGCGGGGAGCTGTTTTTT; CDR3: CASSIDRVGGELFF
length: 15; V: TRBV9; D: TRBD1; size: -; J: TRBJ1-6; DNA: TGTGCCAGCAGCAACCCCCGGGACAGGAATTCACCCCTCCACTTT; CDR3: CASSNPRDRNSPLHF
length: 16; V: TRBV4-3; D: -; size: -; J: TRBJ2-1; DNA: TGCGCCAGCAGCCAAGAAGGGGGACGCTCGACCAATGAGCAGTTCTTC; CDR3: CASSQEGGRSTNEQFF
length: 16; V: TRBV5-1; D: TRBD1; size: -; J: TRBJ1-5; DNA: TGCGCCAGCAGCTTGGAAGGGACAGGGGGCTTACAGCCCCAGCATTTT; CDR3: CASSLEGTGGLQPQHF
length: 18; V: TRBV5-1; D: TRBD1; size: -; J: TRBJ1-2; DNA: TGCGCCAGCAGGTCGATGAAAAGACCGGGACAGGACTTCTATGGCTACACCTTC; CDR3: CASRSMKRPGQDFYGYTF
length: 16; V: TRBV13; D: -; size: -; J: TRBJ1-3; DNA: TGTGCCAGCAGCTTTCGCACAGGGAAAGCTGGAAACACCATATATTTT; CDR3: CASSFRTGKAGNTIYF
length: 15; V: TRBV6-4; D: TRBD2; size: -; J: TRBJ2-7; DNA: TGTGCCAGCAGTGTTGGACTAGCGGGCTCCTACGAGCAGTACTTC; CDR3: CASSVGLAGSYEQYF
length: 14; V: TRBV5-1; D: -; size: -; J: TRBJ1-1; DNA: TGCGCCAGCAGCGGTGATGGGGGAGGGACTGAAGCTTTCTTT; CDR3: CASSGDGGGTEAFF
length: 13; V: TRBV30; D: TRBD1; size: -; J: TRBJ2-1; DNA: TGTGCCTGGAGGGGACAGGGGCTGGATGAGCAGTTCTTC; CDR3: CAWRGQGLDEQFF
length: 15; V: TRBV18; D: TRBD1; size: -; J: TRBJ2-1; DNA: TGTGCCAGCTCGCCTATTAAGGGGGCTACAAATGAGCAGTTCTTC; CDR3: CASSPIKGATNEQFF
length: 14; V: TRBV6-5; D: -; size: -; J: TRBJ1-5; DNA: TGTGCCAGCACCCCACGGGGGGGCGATCAGCCCCAGCATTTT; CDR3: CASTPRGGDQPQHF
length: 16; V: TRBV5-1; D: TRBD2; size: -; J: TRBJ2-3; DNA: TGCGCCAGCAGCTTAAGGGCGGGGGGGCGCTCAGATACGCAGTATTTT; CDR3: CASSLRAGGRSDTQYF
length: 13; V: TRBV15; D: -; size: -; J: TRBJ2-7; DNA: TGTGCCACCAGCAGAGAGGACAGCTACGAGCAGTACTTC; CDR3: CATSREDSYEQYF
length: 14; V: TRBV5-6; D: -; size: -; J: TRBJ1-2; DNA: TGTGCCAGCAGCTTGCGGGATGAACGCTATGGCTACACCTTC; CDR3: CASSLRDERYGYTF
length: 13; V: TRBV28; D: -; size: -; J: TRBJ1-2; DNA: TGTGCCAGCTCGGAGCAGGGAAACTATGGCTACACCTTC; CDR3: CASSEQGNYGYTF
length: 13; V: TRBV19; D: -; size: -; J: TRBJ2-1; DNA: TGTGCCAGTAGTAGGGAACCCCGAGGGGAGCAGTTCTTC; CDR3: CASSREPRGEQFF
length: 17; V: TRBV4-1; D: TRBD1; size: -; J: TRBJ1-2; DNA: TGCGCCAGCAGCCAAGTACTCGGACAGGGTAGTATGTATGGCTACACCTTC; CDR3: CASSQVLGQGSMYGYTF
length: 15; V: TRBV7-9; D: -; size: -; J: TRBJ2-7; DNA: TGTGCCAGCAGTCCTCGTGGGGGCTCGGCTAGCGAGCAGTACTTC; CDR3: CASSPRGGSASEQYF
length: 14; V: TRBV11-2; D: -; size: -; J: TRBJ2-3; DNA: TGTGCCAGCAGCTTAGGCACAAAAACGGATACGCAGTATTTT; CDR3: CASSLGTKTDTQYF
length: 15; V: TRBV6-5; D: -; size: -; J: TRBJ2-1; DNA: TGTGCCAGCAGGACCGGGCCCTTTGGGGGCGATGAGCAGTTCTTC; CDR3: CASRTGPFGGDEQFF
length: 15; V: TRBV7-2; D: TRBD1; size: -; J: TRBJ1-1; DNA: TGTGCCAGCAGCTTTCCCGGGACAGGGCAAACTGAAGCTTTCTTT; CDR3: CASSFPGTGQTEAFF
length: 16; V: TRBV11-2; D: TRBD1; size: -; J: TRBJ2-1; DNA: TGTGCCAGCAGCTTAGCCTTGGACAGGGTCTACAATGAGCAGTTCTTC; CDR3: CASSLALDRVYNEQFF
length: 15; V: TRBV2; D: -; size: -; J: TRBJ1-5; DNA: TGTGCCAGCAGTGAAGAGCAGGGTTGGAATCAGCCCCAGCATTTT; CDR3: CASSEEQGWNQPQHF
length: 11; V: TRBV5-6; D: -; size: once; J: TRBJ1-3; DNA: TGTGCCAGCAGCGCGGGGACGACCATATATTTT; CDR3: CASSAGTTIYF
length: 14; V: TRBV4-1; D: -; size: -; J: TRBJ1-1; DNA: TGCGCCAGCAGCCCCGGACGGGGGAACACTGAAGCTTTCTTT; CDR3: CASSPGRGNTEAFF
length: 13; V: TRBV9; D: -; size: -; J: TRBJ2-1; DNA: TGTGCCAGCAGCGTAGGGGTACGAGGTGAGCAGTTCTTC; CDR3: CASSVGVRGEQFF
length: 13; V: TRBV3-1/TRBV3-2; D: -; size: -; J: TRBJ1-1; DNA: TGTGCCAGCACCGGGGGGGGAAACACTGAAGCTTTCTTT; CDR3: CASTGGGNTEAFF
length: 13; V: TRBV12-3/TRBV12-4; D: -; size: -; J: TRBJ1-2; DNA: TGTGCCAGCACCGGGGGGGGAGGTAAGGGCTACACCTTC; CDR3: CASTGGGGKGYTF
length: 16; V: TRBV18; D: TRBD1; size: -; J: TRBJ1-5; DNA: TGTGCCAGCTCACAAGCTCGGGACAGGGATTCTCAGCCCCAGCATTTT; CDR3: CASSQARDRDSQPQHF
length: 16; V: TRBV13; D: TRBD2; size: -; J: TRBJ2-1; DNA: TGTGCCAGCAGCGCCATCTATAGCGGGGACTACAATGAGCAGTTCTTC; CDR3: CASSAIYSGDYNEQFF
length: 11; V: TRBV7-2; D: -; size: -; J: TRBJ2-7; DNA: TGTGCCAGCAGCTTACGTCAGAAACAGTACTTC; CDR3: CASSLRQKQYF